These 25 T cell receptor beta chains were sequenced from one sample in a study of molecular identifiers for immune sequencing clone quantification. TCRdb fed the PCR reads into MiXCR, producing one record per CDR3 protein. The data hold about 320,000 distinct CDR3 sequences, with 20% to 25% observed a single time. Material for sequencing was naive CD8+ T cells from blood, with Jurkat cell RNA spiked in. The subset denotes: FACS-sorted CD8+CD4-CCR7+CD45RA+ naive T cells. These receptors all stem from a human donor in good health. Some libraries in this study had Jurkat cell RNA spiked in.

In its sample, this clonotype was seen many times. The genes are TRBV6-5 and TRBJ1-2; no clear D gene. There are 18 residues in the CDR3. Trimming stripped 0 bases from V and 3 bases from J, with 20 bases between. Per germline, CDR1 MNHEY and CDR2 SVGAGI. The CDR3, as DNA: TGTGCCAGCAGTTACTCTAGTGTGGCGTTAGACACGGACTATGGCTACACCTTC. Protein product: CASSYSSVALDTDYGYTF.

This clonotype was counted at least ten times. The V and J genes are TRBV7-2 and TRBJ2-1; a weak D match, TRBD2 (5 bases). Germline CDR1 is SGHTA and CDR2 is FQGNSA. Trimming shortened V by 4 bases and J by 10 bases, and 17 bases separated the two germline ends. The CDR3 is 14 residues long. This CDR3 is CASSSEVWGLEQFF. CDR3 DNA sequence: TGTGCCAGCAGCTCGGAGGTGTGGGGTTTGGAGCAGTTCTTC.

This clonotype was found a few times. The chain couples TRBV11-2 to TRBJ2-7; D is undetermined. Germline V gene sequence: CDR1 SGHAT, CDR2 FQNNGV. Trimming stripped 3 bases from V and 3 bases from J, with 9 bases between. The CDR3 runs to 13 residues. The CDR3 loop is CASSFGPNYEQYF. CDR3 bases: TGTGCCAGCAGCTTTGGACCGAACTACGAGCAGTACTTC.

Regarding this clonotype: One end of the junction does not line up with germline, which may come from a read error. The chain couples TRBV5-3 to TRBJ1-1; D gene unclear. Being an ORF, TRBV5-3 has a function that is uncertain. This CDR3 comprises 15 residues. The CDR3 loop is CASSLGPLPPTEAFF. The CDR3 bases are TGTGCCAGCAGCTTGGGCCCTTTACCTCCCACTGAAGCTTTCTTT.

This clonotype has more than one count but fewer than ten. The V call is TRBV7-6, the J call TRBJ1-3; weak D call: TRBD1 (6 bases). Deletions cut 1 base from V and 1 base from J, with 11 bases between. The CDR3 totals 16 residues. In germline, CDR1 is SGHVS, CDR2 FNYEAQ. CDR3 sequence (DNA): TGTGCCAGCAGCTTAGGAACAGGGACTTCTGGAAACACCATATATTTT. This gives the protein CASSLGTGTSGNTIYF.

The gene calls are TRBV9 and TRBJ2-3; the match to TRBD2 covers 8 bases. This CDR3 comprises 14 residues. CDR1 and CDR2 from the germline V gene are SGDLS and YYNGEE. With 4 bases clipped from V and 4 bases from J, the junction kept 5 bases outside the gene matches. The chain's CDR3 is CASSPGLAPDTQYF. In DNA form, the CDR3 reads TGTGCCAGCAGCCCAGGACTAGCCCCAGATACGCAGTATTTT.

Ten or more counts support this clonotype. The chain couples TRBV11-2 to TRBJ1-1, with unresolved D. The CDR3 runs to 15 residues. V was clipped by 0 bases and J by 2 bases, with 10 bases between them. CDR1 and CDR2 from the germline V gene are SGHAT and FQNNGV. This chain's CDR3 is CASSLDFRYNTEAFF. DNA of the CDR3: TGTGCCAGCAGCTTAGATTTCCGGTACAACACTGAAGCTTTCTTT.

The V gene is TRBV19, the J gene TRBJ2-2, with a possible D match to TRBD1 (6 bases). Germline loops: CDR1 LNHDA, CDR2 SQIVND (reference sequence). The CDR3 spans 16 residues. Trimming took off 5 bases at V and 4 bases at J, with 17 bases between the two ends. The CDR3 reads CASSWGQGVSTGELFF. In DNA, the CDR3 is TGTGCCAGTAGTTGGGGGCAGGGTGTGAGCACCGGGGAGCTGTTTTTT.

This clonotype came up many times. J is TRBJ2-2 and V is TRBV6-5; D possibly corresponds to TRBD2 (6 bases). The germline gives CDR1 MNHEY, CDR2 SVGAGI. This CDR3 is 14 amino acids long. V was pared by 7 bases and J by 2 bases, with 11 bases between. CDR3 loop: CASTPGSNTGELFF. The CDR3 DNA sequence: TGTGCCAGCACTCCCGGGAGTAACACCGGGGAGCTGTTTTTT.

This clonotype appeared many times. The chain is built from TRBV5-6 and TRBJ1-5; D not certain. Between the trimmed V and J ends, which lost 4 bases and 6 bases, there was a span of 17 bases. The CDR3 loop spans 15 amino acids. Germline values: CDR1 SGHDT, CDR2 YYEEEE. The DNA of the CDR3 is TGTGCCAGCAGCCGTACCCCAACCCCCAGTCAGCCCCAGCATTTT. This gives the protein CASSRTPTPSQPQHF. The full variable domain, its missing parts supplied by reference TRBV5-6 and TRBJ1-5, is DAGVTQSPTHLIKTRGQQVTLRCSPKSGHDTVSWYQQALGQGPQFIFQYYEEEERQRGNFPDRFSGHQFPNYSSELNVNALLLGDSALYLCASSRTPTPSQPQHFGDGTRLSIL.

This clonotype was seen many times. The J gene is TRBJ2-7, the V gene TRBV4-3; TRBD2 agrees at 11 bases. Trimming cost V 0 bases and J 2 bases; bases outside gene matches: 6. The CDR3 consists of 17 residues. Germline V gives CDR1 LGHNA, CDR2 YSLEER. CDR3 loop: CASSQDWGLAAPYEQYF. CDR3 DNA: TGCGCCAGCAGCCAAGATTGGGGACTAGCGGCCCCCTACGAGCAGTACTTC.

This clonotype showed up just a few times. The chain uses TRBV7-9 and TRBJ1-3; no clear D gene. The germline V gene has CDR1 SEHNR and CDR2 FQNEAQ (reference sequence). The CDR3 covers 16 residues. V shed 5 bases and J shed 2 bases, with 16 bases lying between them. The CDR3 loop is CASSVPGSGPGNTIYF. The CDR3 DNA sequence: TGTGCCAGCAGCGTACCGGGATCCGGCCCTGGAAACACCATATATTTT.

This clonotype has ten or more counts. The chain links TRBV29-1 to TRBJ2-5; TRBD2 matches at 12 bases. Per the germline V gene, CDR1 is SQVTM and CDR2 is ANQGSEA. V lost 0 bases to trimming and J lost 0 bases; unmatched junction nucleotides: 5. This CDR3 is 17 amino acids long. In DNA, the CDR3 is TGCAGCGTTGAAGATTTCGGGACTAGCGGGTACCAAGAGACCCAGTACTTC. Protein sequence: CSVEDFGTSGYQETQYF. Drawing the rest from reference TRBV29-1 and TRBJ2-5, the complete variable domain is SAVISQKPSRDICQRGTSLTIQCQVDSQVTMMFWYRQQPGQSLTLIATANQGSEATYESGFVIDKFPISRPNLTFSTLTVSNMSPEDSSIYLCSVEDFGTSGYQETQYFGPGTRLLVL.

In the case of this clonotype: A read error may be the cause here, since a much bigger clone is one base away. The chain employs TRBV7-2 and TRBJ2-2, with D possibly being TRBD2 (5 bases). Germline lookup yields CDR1 SGHTA and CDR2 FQGNSA. The CDR3 runs to 16 residues. The CDR3 loop reads CASSLGQLKPLGELLF. CDR3 DNA sequence: TGTGCCAGCAGCTTAGGCCAACTTAAGCCCCTTGGGGAGCTGCTTTTT.

This clonotype came up many times. The J gene is TRBJ1-5, the V gene TRBV7-3; D unclear. Germline-derived CDR1 and CDR2 are SGHTA and FQGTGA. The CDR3 is 20 amino acids. Trimming took off 0 bases at V and 0 bases at J, with 21 bases between the two ends. CDR3 DNA: TGTGCCAGCAGCTTAACAAGAAGAAGGACCGAGAATGGTAGCAATCAGCCCCAGCATTTT. This encodes CASSLTRRRTENGSNQPQHF. The entire variable domain, with the rest obtained from reference TRBV7-3 and TRBJ1-5, is as follows: GAGVSQTPSNKVTEKGKYVELRCDPISGHTALYWYRQSLGQGPEFLIYFQGTGAADDSGLPNDRFFAVRPEGSVSTLKIQRTERGDSAVYLCASSLTRRRTENGSNQPQHFGDGTRLSIL.

This clonotype was recorded at least ten times. The chain couples TRBV4-1 to TRBJ1-5; 7 bases map to TRBD1. Germline CDR1 MGHRA, CDR2 YSYEKL. With 0 bases clipped from V and 9 bases from J, the junction kept 11 bases outside the gene matches. This CDR3 is built from 16 residues. CDR3 in amino acids: CASSQDSETGFPPQHF. The DNA for the CDR3 is TGCGCCAGCAGCCAAGATTCTGAGACAGGGTTTCCGCCCCAGCATTTT.

This clonotype was recorded at least ten times. The chain has TRBV20-1 and TRBJ2-2; tentative D call: TRBD1 (6 bases). The CDR3 consists of 16 residues. V lost 0 bases to trimming and J lost 1 base, with 12 bases between them. CDR1 DFQATT and CDR2 SNEGSKA come from the germline V gene (reference sequence). In nucleotides, the CDR3 is TGCAGTGCTAGAGATTGGGAGACAGGGAACACCGGGGAGCTGTTTTTT. This sequence encodes CSARDWETGNTGELFF.

The sample holds many counts of this clonotype. The chain carries TRBV5-1 and TRBJ2-1; perhaps TRBD1 as D (6 bases). From germline, CDR1 is SGHRS and CDR2 YFSETQ. V shed 7 bases and J shed 5 bases, with 16 bases lying between them. The CDR3 extends over 14 amino acids. DNA for the CDR3: TGCGCCAGCCTGGCCGGGACATACGACAATGAGCAGTTCTTC. This gives the protein CASLAGTYDNEQFF.

This clonotype was seen more than once but under ten times. The J gene is TRBJ2-7, the V gene TRBV6-2 or TRBV6-3, with a tentative D call TRBD1 (6 bases). V was trimmed by 7 bases and J by 3 bases, leaving 10 bases between them. The CDR3 spans 12 residues. The germline V gene encodes CDR1 MNHEY and CDR2 SVGEGT. CDR3 protein: CASTTGSYEQYF. CDR3 nucleotide sequence: TGTGCCAGCACTACAGGGAGCTACGAGCAGTACTTC.

Worth noting for this clonotype: Just one base apart from a much larger clone, this may be a read error. This chain connects TRBV7-6 to TRBJ2-2; maybe TRBD2 (5 bases). CDR3 length equals 14 residues. Deletions cut 1 base from V and 7 bases from J, with 10 bases between. Germline lookup yields CDR1 SGHVS and CDR2 FNYEAQ. DNA for the CDR3: TGTGCCAGCAGCTTAGGGGCTAGCCACGGGGAGCTGTTTTTT. This encodes CASSLGASHGELFF.

This clonotype was seen at least ten times. The V call is TRBV2, the J call TRBJ2-3, with no clear D. Looked up from germline, CDR1 is SNHLY and CDR2 is FYNNEI. V dropped 2 bases and J dropped 2 bases, with 11 bases sitting between them. The CDR3 has 15 amino acids. The CDR3 nucleotides are TGTGCCAGCAGTGAAAAGGGTGTAAACACAGATACGCAGTATTTT. As protein: CASSEKGVNTDTQYF.

This clonotype was picked up many times. V is TRBV7-6 and J is TRBJ1-5, with a possible D match to TRBD1 (6 bases). The germline V gene encodes CDR1 SGHVS and CDR2 FNYEAQ. Trimming removed 1 base at V and 2 bases at J, with 9 bases between. The CDR3 extends over 15 amino acids. CDR3 protein: CASSLVPGGNQPQHF. CDR3 nucleotides: TGTGCCAGCAGCTTAGTGCCAGGGGGCAATCAGCCCCAGCATTTT. Supplemented by reference TRBV7-6 and TRBJ1-5, the full variable domain reads GAGVSQSPRYKVTKRGQDVALRCDPISGHVSLYWYRQALGQGPEFLTYFNYEAQQDKSGLPNDRFSAERPEGSISTLTIQRTEQRDSAMYRCASSLVPGGNQPQHFGDGTRLSIL.

This chain links TRBV5-1 with TRBJ1-3; TRBD1 matches 8 bases. Losses at the gene ends were 7 bases for V and 0 bases for J; bases not matched to a gene: 6. The CDR3 extends over 15 amino acids. Germline-derived CDR1 and CDR2 are SGHRS and YFSETQ. CDR3 in DNA: TGCGCCAGCCGGACGGACAGGGACTCTGGAAACACCATATATTTT. Amino acid sequence: CASRTDRDSGNTIYF.

This clonotype was found many times. The rearrangement joins TRBV7-3 to TRBJ2-1; TRBD2 matches 8 bases. Germline V gives CDR1 SGHTA, CDR2 FQGTGA. Unmatched junction bases numbered 5, after V lost 7 bases and J lost 0 bases. The CDR3 length is 15 residues. In DNA form, the CDR3 reads TGTGCCAGCAACGAAGGGACTAGCTCCTACAATGAGCAGTTCTTC. It encodes CASNEGTSSYNEQFF.

This clonotype was recorded at least ten times. This rearrangement joins TRBV4-1 to TRBJ2-1, with TRBD2 matching over 14 bases. V trimming: 3 bases; J trimming: 8 bases; junction bases outside the gene matches: 3. The CDR3 is made up of 15 amino acids. Per germline, CDR1 MGHRA and CDR2 YSYEKL. CDR3 region: CASSQGLAGADEQFF. For the CDR3, the DNA is TGCGCCAGCAGCCAGGGACTAGCGGGGGCTGATGAGCAGTTCTTC.